These 10 T cell receptor beta chains came from one sample sequenced in a study of blood T cell repertoires in COVID-19. Assay: immunoSEQ multiplex PCR; the TCRdb copy retains only in-frame clones and omits some. The sample carries approximately 210,000 clones, about four fifths recorded once. The sample was PBMCs or T cells enriched from blood (not recorded which). The receptors stem from a woman in her forties or fifties with acute COVID-19.

The CDR3 region is CASSSMASSSTQYF. The CDR3 DNA reads TGTGCCAGCAGCTCCATGGCTAGTTCGTCGACCCAGTACTTC. The chain carries TRBV7-2 and TRBJ2-5; D ambiguous. Germline V CDR1 and CDR2: SGHTA, FQGNSA. Trimming removed 4 bases from V and 7 bases from J, with 16 bases in between. There are 14 residues in the CDR3.

This clone was seen a few times. The chain carries TRBV2 and TRBJ1-1; TRBD1 might be the D (5 bases). The CDR3 has 15 amino acids. Trimming left V 4 bases short and J 2 bases short, with 14 bases between. Germline-derived CDR1 and CDR2 are SNHLY and FYNNEI. DNA for the CDR3: TGTGCCAGCAGTGTCGACTGGAGGGGTAACACTGAAGCTTTCTTT. This encodes CASSVDWRGNTEAFF.

The V and J genes are TRBV27 and TRBJ2-5; 10 nucleotides align to TRBD2. The junction had 10 bases not matched to a gene; V was cut back by 5 bases and J by 4 bases. CDR3 length: 16 residues. Germline lookup yields CDR1 MNHEY and CDR2 SMNVEV (reference sequence). The chain's CDR3 is CASSPRLSGRGETQYF. The CDR3 DNA follows: TGTGCCAGCAGTCCCCGACTAAGCGGGAGGGGAGAGACCCAGTACTTC.

J is TRBJ2-3 and V is TRBV11-2, with 7 bases lining up with TRBD1. After removal of 3 bases from V and 4 bases from J, the junction contained 4 bases not matched to a gene. CDR1 is SGHAT, CDR2 FQNNGV, per germline. This CDR3 is 14 amino acids long. The CDR3 DNA reads TGTGCCAGCAGCTTGACAGGGCTGGCAGATACGCAGTATTTT. This encodes CASSLTGLADTQYF.

The chain combines TRBV7-3 with TRBJ2-1; TRBD2 agrees at 10 bases. The CDR3 totals 17 residues. Trimming at V came to 5 bases and at J to 5 bases, leaving 12 bases not matched to a gene. The V gene's germline CDR1 is SGHTA and CDR2 FQGTGA. The CDR3 spells CASSPQQLAGKNNEQFF. The CDR3 DNA follows: TGTGCCAGCAGCCCCCAGCAACTAGCGGGGAAAAACAATGAGCAGTTCTTC.

The rearrangement uses TRBV18 and TRBJ1-1; 7 nucleotides align to TRBD1. Germline V lookup: CDR1 KGHSH, CDR2 LQKENI. The trim removed 3 bases at V and 4 bases at J, leaving 5 bases unmatched. The CDR3 has 14 amino acids. The CDR3 DNA is TGTGCCAGCTCACCGACAGGGAGTCGCACTGAAGCTTTCTTT. The encoded protein is CASSPTGSRTEAFF.

The chain combines TRBV6-5 with TRBJ2-5, with TRBD2 matching over 11 bases. Germline CDR1 reads MNHEY; CDR2 reads SVGAGI. The CDR3 length is 14 residues. J was trimmed by 7 bases and V by 8 bases; bases with no gene match: 9. For the CDR3, the DNA is TGTGCCAGCCTTAGCGGGGGGGCCGCAGGGACCCAGTACTTC. Residues: CASLSGGAAGTQYF.

This clone came up once. The chain combines TRBV29-1 with TRBJ2-7, with 12 bases fitting TRBD2. J lost 4 bases, V lost 6 bases, and 10 bases had no gene match. Germline V gene data show CDR1 as SQVTM and CDR2 as ANQGSEA. CDR3 size: 15 residues. CDR3 sequence: CSVHLAGGLRYEQYF. Written as DNA, the CDR3 is TGCAGCGTCCACCTAGCGGGAGGGTTAAGGTACGAGCAGTACTTC.

This clone is a singleton in its sample. The chain has TRBV7-9 and TRBJ2-3; tentatively, D is TRBD2 (7 bases). Deletions cut 2 bases from V and 9 bases from J, with 9 bases between. The CDR3 is made up of 12 amino acids. Germline CDR1 reads SEHNR; CDR2 reads FQNEAQ (reference sequence). The CDR3 DNA is TGTGCCAGCAGCTTAACGGGGGGCACGCAGTATTTT. It yields the protein CASSLTGGTQYF.

This sequence joins TRBV5-1 and TRBJ2-7; 7 bases are shared with TRBD1. The CDR3 consists of 14 residues. V shed 4 bases and J 2 bases; nucleotides not matched to a gene: 6. Germline CDR1 reads SGHRS; CDR2 reads YFSETQ. The CDR3 DNA sequence: TGCGCCAGCAGCGTAGGGACAGCTACCTACGAGCAGTACTTC. Translation gives CASSVGTATYEQYF.